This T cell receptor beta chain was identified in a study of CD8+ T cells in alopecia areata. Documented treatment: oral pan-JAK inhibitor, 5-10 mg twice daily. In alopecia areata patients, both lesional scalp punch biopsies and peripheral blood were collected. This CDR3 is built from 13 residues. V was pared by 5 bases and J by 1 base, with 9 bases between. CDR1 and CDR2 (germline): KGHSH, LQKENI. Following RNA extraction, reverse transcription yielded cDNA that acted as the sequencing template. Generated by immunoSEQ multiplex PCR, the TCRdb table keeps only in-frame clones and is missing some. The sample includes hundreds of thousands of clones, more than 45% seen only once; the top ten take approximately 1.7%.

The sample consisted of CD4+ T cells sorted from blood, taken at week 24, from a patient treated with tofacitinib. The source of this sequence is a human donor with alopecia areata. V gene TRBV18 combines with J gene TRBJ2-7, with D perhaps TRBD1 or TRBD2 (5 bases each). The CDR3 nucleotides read TGTGCCAGCTCAGGGACGGCTTCCTACGAGCAGTACTTC. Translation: CASSGTASYEQYF.